The 4 T cell receptor beta chains below all came from one sample that was sequenced in a study of CD8 T cells in ankylosing spondylitis. Each CDR3 protein gets one entry after TCRdb re-called the 5' RACE reads with MiXCR. The sample has some 240,000 distinct CDR3 sequences; under 30% are singletons. The sequenced material came from blood, either unsorted or a sorted T cell fraction (not recorded which). Receptor source: a male donor with ankylosing spondylitis or in good health (not recorded which).

This clonotype has just a few counts. The chain links TRBV20-1 to TRBJ1-1, with a possible D match to TRBD1 (6 bases). The CDR3 runs 16 residues. The V end lost 2 bases, the J end lost 4 bases, and 20 bases lay between the germline ends. Germline CDR1 and CDR2: DFQATT and SNEGSKA (reference sequence). CDR3 protein: CSARKQGFDWGTEAFF. The CDR3 nucleotides read TGCAGTGCTAGAAAGCAGGGGTTCGATTGGGGCACTGAAGCTTTCTTT.

This clonotype was seen repeatedly, ten times or more. The chain combines TRBV4-1 with TRBJ2-1, with 7 nucleotides matching TRBD1. The CDR3 is 14 residues long. The germline gives CDR1 MGHRA, CDR2 YSYEKL. V trimming: 4 bases; J trimming: 14 bases; junction bases outside the gene matches: 14. Here the CDR3 DNA reads TGCGCCAGCAGCCTGCAAGAGGTGGGACAGTATAAGTTCTTC. It codes for CASSLQEVGQYKFF.

The J gene is TRBJ2-5, the V gene TRBV29-1, with D perhaps matching TRBD1 (6 bases). CDR3 length equals 12 residues. V was cut by 7 bases and J by 3 bases, with 12 bases left in between. In germline, CDR1 is SQVTM, CDR2 ANQGSEA. The CDR3, as DNA: TGCAGCGCCCTGAGGACAGAAGAGACCCAGTACTTC. Its translation: CSALRTEETQYF.

This clonotype was seen many times. V is TRBV29-1 and J is TRBJ1-1, with D tentatively TRBD1 (5 bases). Trimming stripped 4 bases from V and 4 bases from J, with 10 bases between. The CDR3 runs 12 residues. Germline V gene data show CDR1 as SQVTM and CDR2 as ANQGSEA. As DNA, the CDR3 is TGCAGCGTTGCGACAGAGCGCACTGAAGCTTTCTTT. Its protein product is CSVATERTEAFF.